This T cell receptor (beta chain) was identified in a study of blood T cell repertoires in COVID-19. In the original processing: Nucleated cell number was recorded as an estimate derived from reference gene primer amplification. Produced via immunoSEQ multiplex PCR; TCRdb's table is partial and in-frame only. D and trimming come from the DNA, and the V and J calls and clone size come from that table. The table lists about 170,000 clones, approximately 86% of them singletons. CDR1 and CDR2 from the germline V gene are MDHEN and SYDVKM. The CDR3 is 17 residues long. With V trimmed by 2 bases and J by 0 bases, 4 bases remained unmatched.

The chain carries TRBV28 and TRBJ2-6, with 7 bases matching TRBD1. The TCR sequence derives from a woman of 80 years or more with active or convalescent COVID-19. The sequencing sample was made of peripheral blood. The CDR3 nucleotides are TGTGCCAGCAGTTTAGACAGGGACCTCTCTGGGGCCAACGTCCTGACTTTC. Amino acids: CASSLDRDLSGANVLTF.